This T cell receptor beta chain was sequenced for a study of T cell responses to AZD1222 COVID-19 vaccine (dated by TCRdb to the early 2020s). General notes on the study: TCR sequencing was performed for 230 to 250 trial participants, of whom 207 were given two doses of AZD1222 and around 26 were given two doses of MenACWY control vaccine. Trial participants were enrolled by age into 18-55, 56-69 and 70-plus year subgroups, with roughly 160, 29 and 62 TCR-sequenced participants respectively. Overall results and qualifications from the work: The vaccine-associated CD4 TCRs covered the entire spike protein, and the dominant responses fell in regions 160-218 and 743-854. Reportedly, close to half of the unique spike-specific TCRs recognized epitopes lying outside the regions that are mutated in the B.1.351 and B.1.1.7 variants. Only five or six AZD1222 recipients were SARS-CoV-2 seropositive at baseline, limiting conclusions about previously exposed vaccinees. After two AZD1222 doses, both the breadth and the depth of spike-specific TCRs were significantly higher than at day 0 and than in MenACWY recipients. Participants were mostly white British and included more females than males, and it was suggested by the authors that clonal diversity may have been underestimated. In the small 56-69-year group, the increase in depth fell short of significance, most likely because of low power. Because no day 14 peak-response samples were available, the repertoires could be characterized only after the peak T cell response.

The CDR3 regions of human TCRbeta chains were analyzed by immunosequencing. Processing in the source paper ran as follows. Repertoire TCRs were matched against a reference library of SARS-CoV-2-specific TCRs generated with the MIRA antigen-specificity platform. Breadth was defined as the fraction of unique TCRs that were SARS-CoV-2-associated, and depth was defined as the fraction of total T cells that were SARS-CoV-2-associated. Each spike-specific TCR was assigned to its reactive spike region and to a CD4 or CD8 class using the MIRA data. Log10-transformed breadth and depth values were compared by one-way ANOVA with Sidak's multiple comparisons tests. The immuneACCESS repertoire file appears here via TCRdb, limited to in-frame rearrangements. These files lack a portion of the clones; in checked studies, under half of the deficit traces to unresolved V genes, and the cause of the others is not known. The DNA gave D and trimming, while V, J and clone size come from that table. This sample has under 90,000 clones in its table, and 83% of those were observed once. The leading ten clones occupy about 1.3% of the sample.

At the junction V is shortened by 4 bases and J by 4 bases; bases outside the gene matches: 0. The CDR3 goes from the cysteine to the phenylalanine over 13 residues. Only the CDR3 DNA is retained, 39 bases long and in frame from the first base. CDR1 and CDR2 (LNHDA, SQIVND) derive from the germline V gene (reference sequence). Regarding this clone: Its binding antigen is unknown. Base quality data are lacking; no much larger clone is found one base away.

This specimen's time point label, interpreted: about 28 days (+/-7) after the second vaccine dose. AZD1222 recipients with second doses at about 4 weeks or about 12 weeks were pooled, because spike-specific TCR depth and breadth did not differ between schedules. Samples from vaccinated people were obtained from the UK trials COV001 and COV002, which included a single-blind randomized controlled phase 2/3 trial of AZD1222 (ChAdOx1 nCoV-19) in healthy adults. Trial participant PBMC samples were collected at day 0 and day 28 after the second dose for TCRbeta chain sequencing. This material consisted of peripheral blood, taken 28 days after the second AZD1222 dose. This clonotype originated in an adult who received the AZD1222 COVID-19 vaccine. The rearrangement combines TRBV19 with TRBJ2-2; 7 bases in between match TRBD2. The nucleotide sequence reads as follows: TGTGCCAGTAGTAGACTAGCCACCGGGGAGCTGTTTTTT. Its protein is CASSRLATGELFF.